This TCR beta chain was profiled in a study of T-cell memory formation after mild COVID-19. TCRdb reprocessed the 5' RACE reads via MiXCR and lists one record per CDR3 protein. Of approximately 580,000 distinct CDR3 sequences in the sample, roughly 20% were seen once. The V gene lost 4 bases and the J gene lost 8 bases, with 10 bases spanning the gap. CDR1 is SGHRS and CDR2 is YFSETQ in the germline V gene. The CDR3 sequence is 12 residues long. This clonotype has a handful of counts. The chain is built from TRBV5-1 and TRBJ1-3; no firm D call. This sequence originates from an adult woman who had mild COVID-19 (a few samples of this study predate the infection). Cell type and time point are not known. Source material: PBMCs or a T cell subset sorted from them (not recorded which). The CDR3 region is CASSLLVDTIYF. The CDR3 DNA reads TGCGCCAGCAGCCTCCTAGTGGACACCATATATTTT.